Ten or more counts support the clone carrying this T cell receptor beta chain. Its specificity is not known. Ophthalmopathy patients all had a Clinical Activity Score of at least 3, a NOSPECS grade of at least 4 and disease under 3 months old. This sample stems from a study of T cells in Graves' hyperthyroidism and ophthalmopathy. General study results and limits: Before onset, ophthalmopathy was predicted by the model a median approximately 6.5 months earlier. Blood also showed most of the thyroid clonotypes that were expanded above 0.001.

TCR beta CDR3 regions were amplified from RNA transcripts. HTBI primers drove first-round RT-PCR of the TCR CDR3. In TCRdb, the multiplex PCR reads were re-called with MiXCR into one record per CDR3 protein. In the table there are hundreds of thousands of distinct CDR3 sequences, roughly 15% of which are singletons. Germline V gene sequence: CDR1 SGHAT, CDR2 FQDESV (reference sequence). This CDR3 is 13 amino acids long. The J segment lost 11 bases and the V segment lost 5 bases, leaving 11 bases of the junction unmatched. V usage is TRBV11-1 and J usage is TRBJ1-1, with TRBD1 matching 7 bases. Source material: blood. This receptor was taken from a woman in her forties with Graves' ophthalmopathy. The CDR3 spells CASSPGTAVEAFF. In DNA, the CDR3 is TGTGCCAGCAGCCCCGGGACAGCTGTGGAGGCTTTCTTT.